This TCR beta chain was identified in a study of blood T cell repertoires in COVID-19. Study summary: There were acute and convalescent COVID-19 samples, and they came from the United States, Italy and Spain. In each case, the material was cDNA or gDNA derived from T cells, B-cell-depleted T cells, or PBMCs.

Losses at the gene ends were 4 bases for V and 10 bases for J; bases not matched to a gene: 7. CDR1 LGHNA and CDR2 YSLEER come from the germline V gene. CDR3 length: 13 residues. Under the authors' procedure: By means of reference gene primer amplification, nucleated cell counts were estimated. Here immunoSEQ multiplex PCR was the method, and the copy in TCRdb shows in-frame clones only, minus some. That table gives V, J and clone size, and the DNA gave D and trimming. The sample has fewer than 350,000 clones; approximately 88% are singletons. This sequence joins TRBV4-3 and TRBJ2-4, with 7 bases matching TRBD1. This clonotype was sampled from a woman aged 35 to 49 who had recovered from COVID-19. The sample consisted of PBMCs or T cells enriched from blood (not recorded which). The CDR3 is CASSRSRGLIQYF. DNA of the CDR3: TGCGCCAGCAGCCGTTCAAGGGGGCTGATTCAGTACTTC.